This TCR beta chain stems from a study of shared clonotypes between healthy human individuals. Study at large: The cohort had two women and three men, ages 18 to 49. Broader study findings: When naive CD4 clonotypes were compared across a few donors, approximately 5% were shared. A generally larger estimated richness was seen in naive subsets than in memory subsets.

Per the original methods: Junction-only immunoSEQ data arrived without quality scores, meaning filtering differed. Some clones are missing from TCRdb's copy, which holds only in-frame ones; the method was immunoSEQ multiplex PCR. That table is the source of V, J and clone size, and D and trimming were worked out from the DNA. Among about 2 million clones listed, about 95% were seen once. Naive-designated CD8 cells lacked CD45RO, were positively enriched for CCR7, and omitted terminally differentiated effector memory CD45RA+ cells. Looked up from germline, CDR1 is LNHDA and CDR2 is SQIVND (reference sequence). V was cut by 2 bases and J by 4 bases, with 14 bases left in between. This CDR3 comprises 15 residues. There are a few counts of this clone. Its antigen is not known.

The sample taken for sequencing was naive CD8+ T cells sorted from blood. The origin of this receptor is a man in his late teens or twenties in good health. This rearrangement joins TRBV19 to TRBJ1-1; D is unclear. CDR3 residues: CASSIYEGGSTEAFF. The CDR3 DNA reads as TGTGCCAGTAGTATATACGAGGGTGGGTCCACTGAAGCTTTCTTT.